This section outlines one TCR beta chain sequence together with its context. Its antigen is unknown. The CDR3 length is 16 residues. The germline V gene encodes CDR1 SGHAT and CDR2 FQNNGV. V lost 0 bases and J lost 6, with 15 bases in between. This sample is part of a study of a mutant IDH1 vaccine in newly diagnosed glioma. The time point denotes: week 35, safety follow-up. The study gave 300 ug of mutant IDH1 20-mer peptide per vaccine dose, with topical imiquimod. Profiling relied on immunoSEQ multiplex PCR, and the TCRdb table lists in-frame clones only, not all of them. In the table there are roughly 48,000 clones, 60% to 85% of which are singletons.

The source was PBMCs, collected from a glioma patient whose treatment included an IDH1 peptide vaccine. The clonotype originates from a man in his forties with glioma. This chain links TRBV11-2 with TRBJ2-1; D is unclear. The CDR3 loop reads CASSLEGPLVANEQFF. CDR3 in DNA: TGTGCCAGCAGCTTAGAAGGTCCGCTAGTCGCCAATGAGCAGTTCTTC.